Below, one T cell receptor beta chain is given with its context. Under the authors' procedure: Amplifying reference gene primers gave estimates of nucleated cell counts. TCRdb's table, derived via immunoSEQ multiplex PCR, lists solely in-frame clones and lacks some. V, J and clone size reflect that table, while D and trimming were determined from the DNA. The sample includes 300,000 to 450,000 clones, more than 85% seen only once; the top ten take roughly 1%. The entry originates in a study of blood T cell repertoires in COVID-19. Overall study: Sites across the United States, Italy and Spain contributed samples from acute and convalescent COVID-19.

V dropped 0 bases and J dropped 0; count of bases not matched to a gene: 15. The CDR3 contains 20 residues. CDR1 and CDR2 from the germline V gene are SGHTA and FQGNSA. V usage is TRBV7-2 and J usage is TRBJ2-3; 7 bases fit TRBD2. The sequencing input was PBMCs or T cells enriched from blood (not recorded which). The TCR sequence derives from a woman aged 30 to 39 who had recovered from COVID-19. CDR3 in amino acids: CASSLALGGAVRGSTDTQYF. The CDR3 region has the DNA TGTGCCAGCAGCTTAGCGCTGGGAGGGGCCGTTAGGGGAAGCACAGATACGCAGTATTTT.